Following are 27 T cell receptor beta chains from one sample sequenced in a study of T cell clonality in common variable immunodeficiency. TCRdb's copy holds only in-frame clones and misses some; the assay was immunoSEQ multiplex PCR. Observed in the sample are approximately 81,000 clones, none of them singletons. Sequenced sample: peripheral blood mononuclear cells. These receptors originate from a person between 18 and 70 years old in good health.

This clone was recorded many times. The sequenced fragment ends 3 residues before the CDR3 boundary, so the rest is inferred from the germline J gene. This sequence joins TRBV6-2 or TRBV6-3 and TRBJ2-7, with a weak D call TRBD2 (6 bases). CDR3 length: 14 residues. Germline-derived CDR1 and CDR2 are MNHEY and SVGEGT. Trimming cost V 10 bases and J 4 bases, with 20 bases left between them. The covered CDR3 bases are TGTGCCACCCGGGGAGGAATATTATCATACGAG. As protein: CATRGGILSYE. The CDR3, in full, reads CATRGGILSYEQYF.

This clone appeared many times. The CDR3 end lies 3 residues beyond the end of the read and is filled in from the germline J gene. The chain is built from TRBV18 and TRBJ2-7; TRBD2 might be the D (5 bases). This CDR3 region has 13 residues. Looked up from germline, CDR1 is KGHSH and CDR2 is LQKENI. V dropped 6 bases and J dropped 3 bases, with 12 bases sitting between them. This chain's CDR3 is CASSPTTIYEQYF. The CDR3 bases that were read are TGTGCCAGCTCGCCGACTACCATCTACGAG.

This clone was detected ten times or more. The CDR3 extends 3 residues past the end of the read, so its final part is completed from the germline J gene. The chain is built from TRBV10-3 and TRBJ2-1; 11 nucleotides line up with TRBD1. This CDR3 is built from 20 residues. Per germline, CDR1 ENHRY and CDR2 SYGVKD. Trimming cost V 5 bases and J 7 bases; bases outside gene matches: 22. The CDR3 sequence: CAISWDRGNIKARVRNEQFF. CDR3 DNA (partial): TGTGCCATCAGTTGGGACAGGGGGAACATCAAGGCGAGAGTGCGAAATGAG.

This clone was seen at least ten times. Read coverage stops 3 residues before the CDR3 terminus; the germline J gene supplies the remainder. This chain connects TRBV3-1 (or the pseudogene TRBV3-2) to TRBJ2-7; D is possibly TRBD1 or TRBD2 (6 bases each). The germline CDR1 and CDR2 sequences are LGHDT and YNNKEL (reference sequence). Trimming removed 3 bases at V and 3 bases at J, with 18 bases between. CDR3 length: 16 amino acids. The part of the CDR3 DNA that was read is TGTGCCAGCAGCCACATTGGAGGGGGACGGAACTACGAG. This encodes CASSHIGGGRNYE. The CDR3, in full, reads CASSHIGGGRNYEQYF.

This clone was recorded many times. The read halts 3 residues ahead of the CDR3 end, with the missing end drawn from the germline J gene. This sequence joins TRBV12-5 and TRBJ1-5, with D possibly matching TRBD1 (5 bases). Deletions cut 5 bases from V and 2 bases from J, with 22 bases between. Germline V gene sequence: CDR1 LGHNT, CDR2 FRNRAP. The CDR3 totals 18 residues. Incomplete CDR3 DNA: TGTGCTAGTGGTCCCGGGACTATAAGACCAAGGGGCAATCAGCCC. The encoded protein is CASGPGTIRPRGNQP. The full CDR3 reads CASGPGTIRPRGNQPQHF.

This clone appeared many times. The CDR3 end falls 3 residues outside the read, so it is completed with the germline J gene. The rearrangement links TRBV7-3 to TRBJ2-5; D possibly corresponds to TRBD1 (5 bases). The CDR3 consists of 13 residues. Trimming stripped 5 bases from V and 5 bases from J, with 12 bases between. Germline loops: CDR1 SGHTA, CDR2 FQGTGA. CDR3 bases read: TGTGCCAGCAGCCTCGACAGCTGGGAGACC. Residues: CASSLDSWET. The CDR3 as a whole reads CASSLDSWETQYF.

This clone showed up many times. CDR3 region: CSARGQVNSPLHF. CDR3 DNA (partial): TGCAGTGCTAGGGGGCAGGTTAATTCACCC. This chain uses TRBV20-1 with TRBJ1-6; a weak D match, TRBD1 (5 bases). Read data end 3 residues before the CDR3 end; the end is taken from the germline J gene. CDR3 length: 13 residues. Germline V gene lookup returns CDR1 DFQATT and CDR2 SNEGSKA (reference sequence). The V gene lost 3 bases and the J gene lost 6 bases, with 9 bases spanning the gap.

This clone was seen many times. The read is 3 residues too short to cover the CDR3 end, so that end is filled in from the germline J gene. The chain is built from TRBV30 and TRBJ2-7; TRBD1 aligns across 7 bases. Trimming removed 4 bases from V and 2 bases from J; junction bases left unmatched: 5. Germline CDR1 and CDR2: GTSNPN and SVGIG (reference sequence). There are 13 residues in the CDR3. This CDR3 is CAWTGQPPYEQYF. The sequenced part of the CDR3 DNA is TGTGCCTGGACGGGACAGCCTCCCTACGAG.

This clone showed up many times. Read coverage stops 3 residues before the CDR3 terminus; the germline J gene supplies the remainder. The rearrangement links TRBV9 to TRBJ2-1; tentative D call: TRBD2 (5 bases). This CDR3 has 13 amino acids. From germline, CDR1 is SGDLS and CDR2 YYNGEE. V gave up 0 bases and J gave up 8 bases, with 9 bases separating them. CDR3 amino acids: CASSVAGRDEQFF. Incomplete CDR3 DNA: TGTGCCAGCAGCGTAGCTGGGCGGGATGAG.

This clone was counted many times. The junction differs from germline at one of its ends, possibly a read error. The read gets to within 3 residues of the CDR3 end, and the germline J gene fills in the rest. V is TRBV4-2 and J is TRBJ2-6, with 9 bases fitting TRBD1. The CDR3 contains 17 residues. Germline assignment: CDR1 LGHNA and CDR2 YNFKEQ. The CDR3 reads CASSPGTGFSGANVLTF. The DNA read from the CDR3 is TGCGCCAGCAGCCCCGGGACAGGGTTCTCTGGGGCCAACGTC.

At least ten counts were recorded for this clone. The read terminates 3 residues before the CDR3 end, so the remaining end is supplied by the germline J gene. The chain has TRBV19 and TRBJ2-5; TRBD2 aligns across 13 bases. After removal of 6 bases from V and 5 bases from J, the junction contained 6 bases not matched to a gene. The V gene's germline CDR1 is LNHDA and CDR2 SQIVND (reference sequence). This CDR3 contains 15 residues. CDR3: CASSLGTSGMETQYF. Incomplete CDR3 DNA: TGTGCCAGTAGCCTCGGGACTAGCGGGATGGAGACC.

There are many counts of this clone. The read falls 3 residues short of the CDR3 end, and the missing part is taken from the germline J gene. This chain uses TRBV18 with TRBJ2-1; D possibly corresponds to TRBD1 (6 bases). The CDR3 length is 14 residues. Germline V gene sequence: CDR1 KGHSH, CDR2 LQKENI. V dropped 3 bases and J dropped 6 bases, with 12 bases sitting between them. The CDR3 sequence is CASSPFGQLNEQFF. The DNA read from the CDR3 is TGTGCCAGCTCACCGTTTGGACAGCTCAATGAG. The full variable domain, its missing parts supplied by reference TRBV18 and TRBJ2-1, is NAGVMQNPRHLVRRRGQEARLRCSPMKGHSHVYWYRQLPEEGLKFMVYLQKENIIDESGMPKERFSAEFPKEGPSILRIQQVVRGDSAAYFCASSPFGQLNEQFFGPGTRLTVL.

As regards this clone: The read falls 3 residues short of the CDR3 end, and the missing part is taken from the germline J gene. The rearrangement links TRBV20-1 to TRBJ2-7; 15 positions match TRBD2. Germline CDR1 and CDR2: DFQATT and SNEGSKA (reference sequence). With V trimmed by 5 bases and J by 6 bases, 8 bases remained unmatched. The CDR3 runs 15 residues. The CDR3 spells CSARISGLAGGEQYF. The covered CDR3 bases are TGCAGTGCTCGAATCTCGGGACTAGCGGGGGGCGAG.

This clone came up many times. The read comes to an end 3 residues before the CDR3 does, leaving the germline J gene to fill in the end. The V call is TRBV20-1, the J call TRBJ2-1; 11 bases are shared with TRBD2. The CDR3 runs 14 residues. From germline, CDR1 is DFQATT and CDR2 SNEGSKA (reference sequence). V was clipped by 1 base and J by 4 bases; unmatched bases: 0. The CDR3 spells CSARGTSGYNEQFF. The CDR3 DNA, read in part, is TGCAGTGCTAGAGGGACTAGCGGGTACAATGAG.

Of note for this clone: The CDR3 end lies 3 residues beyond the end of the read and is filled in from the germline J gene. The chain carries TRBV5-6 and TRBJ1-6; 10 bases match TRBD1. V dropped 4 bases and J dropped 8; count of bases not matched to a gene: 3. Germline assignment: CDR1 SGHDT and CDR2 YYEEEE. CDR3 length: 14 residues. The CDR3 DNA, read in part, is TGTGCCAGCAGCGGGGGGACAGGGGATTCACCC. Encoded protein: CASSGGTGDSP. The whole CDR3 is CASSGGTGDSPLHF.

This clone was recorded many times. The DNA ends 3 residues before the CDR3 does, and the rest of the CDR3 is filled in from the germline J gene. J is TRBJ2-7 and V is TRBV6-2 or TRBV6-3, with a weak D call TRBD1 (5 bases). Germline V gene lookup returns CDR1 MNHEY and CDR2 SVGEGT. V was trimmed by 6 bases and J by 0 bases, leaving 12 bases between them. The CDR3 length is 14 residues. The sequenced part of the CDR3 DNA is TGTGCCAGCAGCCTGACAGAAACCTCCTACGAG. Its translation is CASSLTETSYE. The CDR3, in full, reads CASSLTETSYEQYF.

Ten or more counts support this clone. The CDR3 loop is CASSVSAGGPTDTQYF. The DNA read from the CDR3 is TGTGCCAGCAGCGTGTCGGCGGGAGGACCCACAGATACG. The chain joins TRBV9 to TRBJ2-3, with 8 bases fitting TRBD2. The read falls 3 residues short of the CDR3 end, and the missing part is taken from the germline J gene. Trimming removed 2 bases from V and 2 bases from J; junction bases left unmatched: 7. CDR1 SGDLS and CDR2 YYNGEE come from the germline V gene. This CDR3 has 16 residues.

This clone appeared many times. The CDR3 extends 3 residues past the end of the read, so its final part is completed from the germline J gene. The chain couples TRBV19 to TRBJ2-7, with 7 bases identical to TRBD1. The CDR3 runs 17 residues. The germline V gene encodes CDR1 LNHDA and CDR2 SQIVND (reference sequence). The V gene end was trimmed by 5 bases and the J gene end by 0 bases; junction bases not matched to a gene: 13. The CDR3 bases that were read are TGTGCCAGTAGTGACCGGTCACAGGGGACCCCCTCCTACGAG. Protein product: CASSDRSQGTPSYE. The entire CDR3 protein is CASSDRSQGTPSYEQYF.

This clone was seen more than once but under ten times. The read comes to an end 3 residues before the CDR3 does, leaving the germline J gene to fill in the end. The chain joins TRBV5-1 to TRBJ1-2; 9 positions agree with TRBD1. This CDR3 contains 16 residues. Germline V gene data show CDR1 as SGHRS and CDR2 as YFSETQ. This chain's CDR3 is CASSLAGTGSSDTYTF. The sequenced part of the CDR3 DNA is TGCGCCAGCAGCTTGGCTGGGACAGGGAGTTCAGATACC.

This clone appeared many times. The read finishes 3 residues shy of the CDR3 end, and the germline J gene is used to complete it. The chain recombines TRBV11-2 with TRBJ2-4; D is perhaps TRBD2 (6 bases). Trimming took 8 bases from V and 1 from J, leaving 15 bases between them. The CDR3 extends over 15 amino acids. Germline values: CDR1 SGHAT, CDR2 FQNNGV. The covered CDR3 bases are TGTGCCAGCTCCCTGGGGGGATCGGCCAAAAACATT. The encoded protein is CASSLGGSAKNI. The CDR3 reads in full as CASSLGGSAKNIQYF.

The sample holds many counts of this clone. With the read ending 3 residues before the CDR3 end, the germline J gene is used to fill in that end. The chain recombines TRBV5-1 with TRBJ1-6; a weak D match, TRBD1 (5 bases). Germline CDR1 SGHRS, CDR2 YFSETQ. The CDR3 has 14 residues. The V end lost 0 bases, the J end lost 10 bases, and 11 bases lay between the germline ends. CDR3 bases read: TGCGCCAGCAGCTTGGAAGGGGTCGGCTCACCC. Translation: CASSLEGVGSP. The complete CDR3 sequence is CASSLEGVGSPLHF.

The sample holds many counts of this clone. The read halts 3 residues ahead of the CDR3 end, with the missing end drawn from the germline J gene. The chain links TRBV19 to TRBJ2-5, with D perhaps TRBD1 (6 bases). CDR1 LNHDA and CDR2 SQIVND come from the germline V gene (reference sequence). The CDR3 contains 16 residues. Trimming cost V 5 bases and J 5 bases, with 21 bases left between them. This CDR3 is CASSAPRTDFRETQYF. Partial CDR3 DNA: TGTGCCAGTAGTGCCCCCCGGACAGACTTTAGGGAGACC.

A few counts support this clone. The read finishes 3 residues shy of the CDR3 end, and the germline J gene is used to complete it. This chain links TRBV5-1 with TRBJ2-7, with D perhaps TRBD1 (6 bases). Germline CDR1 is SGHRS and CDR2 is YFSETQ. Trimming took off 5 bases at V and 2 bases at J, with 14 bases between the two ends. The CDR3 is made up of 14 amino acids. CDR3 DNA, as far as it was read: TGCGCCAGCAGTTCAGACACAGGGCCCTACGAG. Its protein is CASSSDTGPYE. Given in full, the CDR3 is CASSSDTGPYEQYF.

This clone was seen ten or more times. The CDR3 is cut off 3 residues early in the read; its end comes from the germline J gene. This chain connects TRBV6-2 or TRBV6-3 to TRBJ1-2; the D is unclear. CDR3 length: 12 amino acids. Per germline, CDR1 MNHEY and CDR2 SVGEGT. The sequenced CDR3 bases are TGTGCCAGCAGTTACACTCTAGGCGGC. Translated: CASSYTLGG. From start to end, the CDR3 is CASSYTLGGYTF.

The CDR3 DNA, read in part, is TGTGCCAGCAGCCCAGCAACAGGGGCGGGTGAAAAA. Protein product: CASSPATGAGEK. In full, the CDR3 reads CASSPATGAGEKLFF. V and J are TRBV7-9 and TRBJ1-4, with 7 bases that match TRBD1. Read sequence stops 3 residues before the CDR3 end, and the germline J gene provides the missing end. Germline values: CDR1 SEHNR, CDR2 FQNEAQ (reference sequence). This CDR3 region has 15 residues. With V trimmed by 5 bases and J by 7 bases, 10 bases remained unmatched. The whole variable domain, remainder taken from reference TRBV7-9 and TRBJ1-4, is DTGVSQNPRHKITKRGQNVTFRCDPISEHNRLYWYRQTLGQGPEFLTYFQNEAQLEKSRLLSDRFSAERPKGSFSTLEIQRTEQGDSAMYLCASSPATGAGEKLFFGSGTQLSVL.

There are many counts of this clone. Coverage ceases 3 residues before the CDR3 finishes, and the germline J gene fills in the end. The chain recombines TRBV5-5 with TRBJ2-7, with D perhaps matching TRBD1 (5 bases). In germline, CDR1 is SGHKS, CDR2 YYEKEE (reference sequence). The CDR3 is 13 residues long. Trimming left V 5 bases short and J 2 bases short, with 11 bases between. CDR3 DNA, as far as it was read: TGTGCCAGCAGTCCCGACAGAACCTACGAG. Its protein product is CASSPDRTYE. The whole CDR3 protein is CASSPDRTYEQYF.

This clone occurred many times. The CDR3 end is not reached by the read, which stops 3 residues before it; the germline J gene fills it in. The chain is built from TRBV12-3 or TRBV12-4 and TRBJ2-1; a weak D match, TRBD2 (5 bases). Trimming left V 6 bases short and J 4 bases short, with 25 bases between. The CDR3 loop spans 18 amino acids. The CDR3 loop is CASSPGKIGDGIYNEQFF. CDR3 DNA (partial): TGTGCCAGCAGCCCGGGTAAAATCGGGGATGGAATTTACAATGAG.